The 26 T cell receptor beta chains presented below share a single source sample, sequenced in a study of T cell responses to AZD1222 COVID-19 vaccine. The table came from immunoSEQ multiplex PCR; TCRdb's copy has only in-frame clones and leaves some out. The sample holds 90,000 to 120,000 clones; approximately 90% are singletons and the top ten take 3.5% to 5%. The sample consisted of peripheral blood, taken on day 0 of AZD1222 vaccination. The receptors stem from an adult in good health.

This sequence joins TRBV12-3 or TRBV12-4 and TRBJ1-1, with D perhaps TRBD1 (5 bases). Between the trimmed V and J ends, which lost 2 bases and 11 bases, there was a span of 12 bases. The CDR3 is made up of 12 amino acids. The CDR3 protein is CASSLSGGDAFF. CDR3 bases: TGTGCCAGCAGTTTATCGGGGGGTGACGCTTTCTTT.

The chain recombines TRBV2 with TRBJ2-5, with 9 bases matching TRBD2. Germline V gene lookup returns CDR1 SNHLY and CDR2 FYNNEI. The V gene end was trimmed by 6 bases and the J gene end by 4 bases; junction bases not matched to a gene: 12. This CDR3 has 16 residues. CDR3 nucleotide sequence: TGTGCCAGCAGAAAATTAGCGGGGGCGGTAGGAGAGACCCAGTACTTC. Translation gives CASRKLAGAVGETQYF.

This chain links TRBV5-5 with TRBJ2-7, with D tentatively TRBD2 (5 bases). Trimming took off 2 bases at V and 6 bases at J, with 18 bases between the two ends. Germline V CDR1 and CDR2: SGHKS, YYEKEE (reference sequence). This CDR3 region has 15 residues. CDR3 coding DNA: TGTGCCAGCAGCTTATCGGGATCCCTCGGGTCCGAGCAGTACTTC. It codes for CASSLSGSLGSEQYF.

Of note for this clone: At the DNA level, this CDR3 is encoded by other sequences in the same sample as well. V is TRBV27 and J is TRBJ2-3; D unclear. The V gene's germline CDR1 is MNHEY and CDR2 SMNVEV (reference sequence). CDR3 length: 11 residues. Deletions cut 2 bases from V and 5 bases from J, with 2 bases between. The CDR3 here is CASSLGDTQYF. The CDR3 bases are TGTGCCAGCAGTTTAGGAGATACGCAGTATTTT.

The chain has TRBV6-5 and TRBJ2-7; D ambiguous. Germline values: CDR1 MNHEY, CDR2 SVGAGI. V dropped 5 bases and J dropped 3 bases, with 2 bases sitting between them. The CDR3 is made up of 10 amino acids. This CDR3 is CASSIYEQYF. The CDR3 bases are TGTGCCAGCAGTATCTACGAGCAGTACTTC.

The chain is built from TRBV13 and TRBJ1-4; possible D gene TRBD1, 5 bases. Germline CDR1 and CDR2: PRHDT and FYEKMQ (reference sequence). The CDR3 extends over 14 amino acids. Trimming stripped 5 bases from V and 4 bases from J, with 11 bases between. The CDR3 reads CASSHRDYNEKLFF. The CDR3 DNA is TGTGCCAGCAGCCACCGGGACTATAATGAAAAACTGTTTTTT.

The V and J genes are TRBV12-5 and TRBJ1-2, with D possibly matching TRBD1 (5 bases). This CDR3 has 19 residues. Trimming took off 6 bases at V and 0 bases at J, with 26 bases between the two ends. CDR1 and CDR2 from the germline V gene are LGHNT and FRNRAP. The CDR3: CASGLLGGASSKANYGYTF. The CDR3 nucleotides read TGTGCTAGTGGACTCTTAGGAGGGGCCAGTTCGAAAGCTAACTATGGCTACACCTTC. Drawing the rest from reference TRBV12-5 and TRBJ1-2, the complete variable domain is DARVTQTPRHKVTEMGQEVTMRCQPILGHNTVFWYRQTMMQGLELLAYFRNRAPLDDSGMPKDRFSAEMPDATLATLKIQPSEPRDSAVYFCASGLLGGASSKANYGYTFGSGTRLTVV.

The chain joins TRBV5-6 to TRBJ1-2, with 11 bases fitting TRBD1. Germline trimming cut 2 bases from V and 6 bases from J; bases unmatched to any gene: 9. This CDR3 comprises 16 residues. Germline V gene lookup returns CDR1 SGHDT and CDR2 YYEEEE. The CDR3 reads CASSLWDRGSLDGYTF. The DNA for the CDR3 is TGTGCCAGCAGCTTATGGGACAGGGGGTCGTTAGATGGCTACACCTTC.

The CDR3 nucleotides are TGTGCCAGCAGTACCAAGCCCGTGGGCAATCAGCCCCAGCATTTT. The encoded protein is CASSTKPVGNQPQHF. The chain recombines TRBV6-5 with TRBJ1-5; D not resolved. V lost 5 bases and J 2 bases, leaving 13 bases between the germline ends. This CDR3 is 15 amino acids long. Germline-derived CDR1 and CDR2 are MNHEY and SVGAGI.

This clone was observed a single time. The genes are TRBV9 and TRBJ2-1; 15 positions agree with TRBD2. In germline, CDR1 is SGDLS, CDR2 YYNGEE. V shed 0 bases, J shed 3 bases, and the junction held 10 bases outside the gene matches. This CDR3 region has 20 residues. CDR3 amino acids: CASSVGPGLAGGMVYNEQFF. CDR3 sequence (DNA): TGTGCCAGCAGCGTAGGCCCGGGACTAGCGGGAGGCATGGTCTACAATGAGCAGTTCTTC.

This chain uses TRBV12-3 or TRBV12-4 with TRBJ1-5; D perhaps matches TRBD1 (5 bases). The CDR3 runs 13 residues. Trimming removed 4 bases at V and 5 bases at J, with 9 bases between. In DNA form, the CDR3 reads TGTGCCAGCAGTTGGGGGGGATATCAGCCCCAGCATTTT. Encoded protein: CASSWGGYQPQHF.

The chain joins TRBV7-2 to TRBJ1-1; D is possibly TRBD1 (5 bases). V lost 5 bases and J 1 base, leaving 14 bases between the germline ends. The V gene's germline CDR1 is SGHTA and CDR2 FQGNSA. The CDR3 is made up of 15 amino acids. The CDR3 DNA follows: TGTGCCAGCAGCGCAACCGGGACGGAGAACACTGAAGCTTTCTTT. Translated: CASSATGTENTEAFF.

The chain combines TRBV7-9 with TRBJ2-2, with 7 nucleotides matching TRBD2. J was trimmed by 4 bases and V by 3 bases; bases with no gene match: 2. CDR1 is SEHNR and CDR2 is FQNEAQ in the germline V gene (reference sequence). This CDR3 has 14 amino acids. The CDR3 nucleotides read TGTGCCAGCAGCTTGGGGGGGGTCACCGGGGAGCTGTTTTTT. Translating gives CASSLGGVTGELFF. Full variable domain (remainder filled in from reference TRBV7-9 and TRBJ2-2): DTGVSQNPRHKITKRGQNVTFRCDPISEHNRLYWYRQTLGQGPEFLTYFQNEAQLEKSRLLSDRFSAERPKGSFSTLEIQRTEQGDSAMYLCASSLGGVTGELFFGEGSRLTVL.

J is TRBJ1-6 and V is TRBV7-2, with D possibly matching TRBD1 (5 bases). Per germline, CDR1 SGHTA and CDR2 FQGNSA. The CDR3 length is 17 residues. Trimming removed 6 bases from V and 6 bases from J, with 21 bases in between. The CDR3 region is CASSLAGGTALNSPLHF. The CDR3 region has the DNA TGTGCCAGCAGTCTAGCGGGGGGTACCGCCCTTAATTCACCCCTCCACTTT.

V and J are TRBV21-1 and TRBJ1-1; the D segment call TRBD1 is taken from the table without a DNA check. TRBV21-1 is a pseudogene locus. CDR3 length: 17 residues. In DNA form, the CDR3 reads TGTGCCAGCAGCAAAGGCCAGCTCAGGGATGGAAACACTGAAGCTTTCTTT. Protein sequence: CASSKGQLRDGNTEAFF.

The chain employs TRBV6-4 and TRBJ1-6; no reliable D call. Per the germline V gene, CDR1 is MRHNA and CDR2 is SNTAGT. CDR3 length equals 14 residues. V shed 2 bases and J shed 14 bases, with 16 bases lying between them. DNA for the CDR3: TGTGCCAGCAGTGACGGGCAGGCCGGAGAGGCCCTCCACTTT. As protein: CASSDGQAGEALHF.

As concerns this clone: One end of the junction does not line up with germline, which may come from a read error. V and J are TRBV7-9 and TRBJ1-1, with D possibly TRBD1 on 6 matching bases. Germline V CDR1 and CDR2: SEHNR, FQNEAQ (reference sequence). This CDR3 is 14 amino acids long. The CDR3 sequence: CASSAEGGYTEAFF. The CDR3 nucleotides read TGTGCCAGCAGCGCGGAAGGGGGTTACACCGAAGCTTTCTTT.

This chain connects TRBV6-6 to TRBJ2-7, with 7 bases lining up with TRBD2. Trimming at V came to 0 bases and at J to 3 bases, leaving 2 bases not matched to a gene. Germline-derived CDR1 and CDR2 are MNHNY and SVGAGI (reference sequence). The CDR3 consists of 14 residues. CDR3 protein: CASSYSTSDYEQYF. The CDR3 nucleotides are TGTGCCAGCAGTTACTCTACTAGCGACTACGAGCAGTACTTC.

CDR3: CASSQESLPDGYTF. The CDR3 DNA sequence: TGCGCCAGCAGCCAAGAGAGTCTGCCAGACGGCTACACCTTC. The chain couples TRBV4-3 to TRBJ1-2; D is unresolved. In germline, CDR1 is LGHNA, CDR2 YSLEER. V was clipped by 0 bases and J by 8 bases, with 13 bases between them. The CDR3 is made up of 14 amino acids.

The chain joins TRBV18 to TRBJ2-6, with D perhaps matching TRBD1 (5 bases). There are 16 residues in the CDR3. CDR1 and CDR2 (germline): KGHSH, LQKENI. The V and J ends lost 3 bases and 0 bases respectively, with 9 bases between them. The CDR3 loop is CASSPLTDSGANVLTF. CDR3 bases: TGTGCCAGCTCACCCCTGACAGACTCTGGGGCCAACGTCCTGACTTTC.

The chain links TRBV7-6 to TRBJ2-3, with 8 bases identical to TRBD2. The CDR3 is 17 amino acids. Germline assignment: CDR1 SGHVS and CDR2 FNYEAQ. The V and J ends lost 2 bases and 1 base, in that order; junction bases with no gene match: 8. CDR3 sequence reads: CASSLISGGAGTDTQYF. The CDR3, as DNA: TGTGCCAGCAGCTTAATTTCCGGGGGGGCCGGCACAGATACGCAGTATTTT.

V usage is TRBV7-2 and J usage is TRBJ1-5; 8 nucleotides agree with TRBD1. CDR1 is SGHTA and CDR2 is FQGNSA in the germline V gene. CDR3 length: 17 residues. The V and J ends lost 3 bases and 2 bases, in that order; junction bases with no gene match: 9. CDR3 bases: TGTGCCAGCAGCTTTGTGGGCGGGGGACAGGGCAATCAGCCCCAGCATTTT. This codes for CASSFVGGGQGNQPQHF.

Here the CDR3 reads CASSPRWAGYNEQFF. CDR3 in DNA: TGTGCCAGCAGTCCTAGGTGGGCGGGGTACAATGAGCAGTTCTTC. V is TRBV7-9 and J is TRBJ2-1, with D possibly matching TRBD2 (6 bases). Germline V gene lookup returns CDR1 SEHNR and CDR2 FQNEAQ (reference sequence). The ends were cut back, 6 bases at V and 4 bases at J, with 16 bases in the middle. CDR3 length equals 15 residues.

This sequence joins TRBV5-1 and TRBJ1-1; D gene ambiguous. This CDR3 is built from 16 residues. The ends were cut back, 0 bases at V and 3 bases at J, with 15 bases in the middle. CDR1 is SGHRS and CDR2 is YFSETQ in the germline V gene. CDR3: CASSLVMLHEHTEAFF. The DNA for the CDR3 is TGCGCCAGCAGCTTGGTTATGTTACATGAGCACACTGAAGCTTTCTTT.

J is TRBJ2-5 and V is TRBV7-2; D call uncertain. Trimming pared 3 bases from V and 7 bases from J, leaving 15 bases between. The CDR3 extends over 14 amino acids. Germline V gives CDR1 SGHTA, CDR2 FQGNSA. CDR3 amino acids: CASSLGVSRATQYF. The DNA of the CDR3 is TGTGCCAGCAGCTTGGGCGTATCGCGTGCGACCCAGTACTTC.

The V and J genes are TRBV28 and TRBJ1-5; D is unresolved. The CDR3 consists of 15 residues. Germline loops: CDR1 MDHEN, CDR2 SYDVKM. The V gene lost 2 bases and the J gene lost 3 bases, with 11 bases spanning the gap. The CDR3 sequence: CASSLLSGDNQPQHF. Here the CDR3 DNA reads TGTGCCAGCAGTTTACTGTCGGGAGACAATCAGCCCCAGCATTTT.